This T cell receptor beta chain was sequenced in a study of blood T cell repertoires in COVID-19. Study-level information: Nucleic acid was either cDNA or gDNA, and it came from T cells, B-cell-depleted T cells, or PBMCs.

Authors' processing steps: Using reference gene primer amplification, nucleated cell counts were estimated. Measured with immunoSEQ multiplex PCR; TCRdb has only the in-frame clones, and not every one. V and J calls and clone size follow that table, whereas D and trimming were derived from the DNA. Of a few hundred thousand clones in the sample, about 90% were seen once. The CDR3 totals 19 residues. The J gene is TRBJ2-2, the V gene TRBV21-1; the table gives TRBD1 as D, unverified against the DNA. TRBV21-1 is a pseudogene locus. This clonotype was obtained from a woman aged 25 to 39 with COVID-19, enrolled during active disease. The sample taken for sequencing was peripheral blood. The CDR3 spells CASSKESLGQGIIAGELFF. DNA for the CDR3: TGTGCCAGCAGCAAAGAATCTCTGGGACAGGGTATAATCGCCGGGGAGCTGTTTTTT.